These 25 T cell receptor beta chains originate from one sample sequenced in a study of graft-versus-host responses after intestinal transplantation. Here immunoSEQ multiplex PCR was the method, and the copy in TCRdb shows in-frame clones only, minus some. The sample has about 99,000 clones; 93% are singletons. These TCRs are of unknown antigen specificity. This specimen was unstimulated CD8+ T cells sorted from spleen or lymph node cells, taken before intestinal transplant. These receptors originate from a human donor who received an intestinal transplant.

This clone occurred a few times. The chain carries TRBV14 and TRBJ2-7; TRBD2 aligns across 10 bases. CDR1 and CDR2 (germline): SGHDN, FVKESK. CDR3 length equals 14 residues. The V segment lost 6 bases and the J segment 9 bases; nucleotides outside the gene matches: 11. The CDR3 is CASSNPGLASPQYF. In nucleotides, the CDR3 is TGTGCCAGCAGTAATCCGGGACTAGCGTCCCCGCAGTACTTC. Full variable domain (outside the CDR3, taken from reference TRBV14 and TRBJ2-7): EAGVTQFPSHSVIEKGQTVTLRCDPISGHDNLYWYRRVMGKEIKFLLHFVKESKQDESGMPNNRFLAERTGGTYSTLKVQPAELEDSGVYFCASSNPGLASPQYFGPGTRLTVT.

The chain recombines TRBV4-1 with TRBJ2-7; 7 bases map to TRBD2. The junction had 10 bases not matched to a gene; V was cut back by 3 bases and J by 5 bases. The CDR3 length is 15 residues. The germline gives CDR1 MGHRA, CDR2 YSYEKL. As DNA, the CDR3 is TGCGCCAGCAGCCAGATGGCGGGGGTTCTGGACGAGCAGTACTTC. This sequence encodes CASSQMAGVLDEQYF.

The chain's CDR3 is CASSVGITDTQYF. The CDR3 DNA reads as TGTGCCAGCAGCGTAGGTATCACAGATACGCAGTATTTT. V gene TRBV9 combines with J gene TRBJ2-3; D not certain. The CDR3 length is 13 residues. Germline loops: CDR1 SGDLS, CDR2 YYNGEE. Trimming left V 0 bases short and J 2 bases short, with 4 bases between.

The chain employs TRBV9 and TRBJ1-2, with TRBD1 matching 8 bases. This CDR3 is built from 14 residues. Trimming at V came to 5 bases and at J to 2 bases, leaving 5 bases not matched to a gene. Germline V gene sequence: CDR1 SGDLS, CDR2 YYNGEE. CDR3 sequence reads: CASRGRTGNYGYTF. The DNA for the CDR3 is TGTGCCAGCAGAGGGAGGACAGGGAACTATGGCTACACCTTC.

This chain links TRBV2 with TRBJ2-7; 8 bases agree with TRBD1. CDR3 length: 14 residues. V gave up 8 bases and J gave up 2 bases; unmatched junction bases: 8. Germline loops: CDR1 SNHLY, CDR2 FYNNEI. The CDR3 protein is CASAQGVGTYEQYF. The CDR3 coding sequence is TGTGCCAGCGCACAGGGGGTAGGGACCTACGAGCAGTACTTC.

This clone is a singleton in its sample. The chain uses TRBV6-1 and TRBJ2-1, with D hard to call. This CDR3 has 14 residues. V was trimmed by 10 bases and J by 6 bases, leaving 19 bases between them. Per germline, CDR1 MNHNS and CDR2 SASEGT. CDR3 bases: TGTGCCACCCCGTCCGGGTCAATGTCCAATGAGCAGTTCTTC. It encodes CATPSGSMSNEQFF.

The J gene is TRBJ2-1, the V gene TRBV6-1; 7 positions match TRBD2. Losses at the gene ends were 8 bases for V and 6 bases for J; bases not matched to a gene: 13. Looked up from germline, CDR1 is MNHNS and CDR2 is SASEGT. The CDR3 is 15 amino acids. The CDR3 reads CASGLAGAVINEQFF. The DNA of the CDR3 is TGTGCCAGCGGGTTAGCGGGTGCGGTGATCAATGAGCAGTTCTTC.

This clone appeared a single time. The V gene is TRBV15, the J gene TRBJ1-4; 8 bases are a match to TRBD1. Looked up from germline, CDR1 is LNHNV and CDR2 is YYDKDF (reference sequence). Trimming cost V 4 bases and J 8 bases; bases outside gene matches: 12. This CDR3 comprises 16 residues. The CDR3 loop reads CATSTWGTGRMEKLFF. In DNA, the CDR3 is TGTGCCACCAGCACTTGGGGGACAGGCCGGATGGAAAAACTGTTTTTT.

CDR3 protein: CASSEEGNTEAFF. The DNA of the CDR3 is TGCGCCAGCAGTGAGGAGGGGAACACTGAAGCTTTCTTT. The chain carries TRBV10-1 and TRBJ1-1; D is unresolved. Germline assignment: CDR1 WNHNN and CDR2 SYGVQD (reference sequence). V was trimmed by 2 bases and J by 1 base, leaving 5 bases between them. The CDR3 is 13 amino acids.

The CDR3 reads CSVPITIEQFF. The CDR3, as DNA: TGCAGCGTCCCAATTACAATTGAGCAGTTCTTC. The chain combines TRBV29-1 with TRBJ2-1; no clear D. CDR1 SQVTM and CDR2 ANQGSEA come from the germline V gene. V lost 6 bases and J lost 9, with 12 bases in between. The CDR3 is made up of 11 amino acids.

CDR3 amino acids: CASSPGTGVANEQFF. The CDR3 DNA is TGTGCCAGCAGCCCCGGGACAGGGGTTGCCAATGAGCAGTTCTTC. This chain joins TRBV2 and TRBJ2-1; 10 bases agree with TRBD1. Germline loops: CDR1 SNHLY, CDR2 FYNNEI. J was trimmed by 6 bases and V by 6 bases; bases with no gene match: 8. CDR3 size: 15 residues.

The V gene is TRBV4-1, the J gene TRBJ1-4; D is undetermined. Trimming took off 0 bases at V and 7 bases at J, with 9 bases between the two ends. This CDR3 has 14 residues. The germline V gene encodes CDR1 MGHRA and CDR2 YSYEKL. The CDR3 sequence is CASSQDQFSEKLFF. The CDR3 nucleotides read TGCGCCAGCAGCCAAGATCAGTTCTCTGAAAAACTGTTTTTT.

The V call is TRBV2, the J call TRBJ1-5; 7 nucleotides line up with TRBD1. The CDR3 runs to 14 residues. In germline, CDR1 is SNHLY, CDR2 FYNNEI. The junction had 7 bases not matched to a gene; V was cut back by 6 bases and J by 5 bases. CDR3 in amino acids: CASRAGQGDQPQHF. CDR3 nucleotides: TGTGCCAGCAGGGCCGGGCAGGGGGATCAGCCCCAGCATTTT. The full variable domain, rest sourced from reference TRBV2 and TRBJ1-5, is EPEVTQTPSHQVTQMGQEVILRCVPISNHLYFYWYRQILGQKVEFLVSFYNNEISEKSEIFDDQFSVERPDGSNFTLKIRSTKLEDSAMYFCASRAGQGDQPQHFGDGTRLSIL.

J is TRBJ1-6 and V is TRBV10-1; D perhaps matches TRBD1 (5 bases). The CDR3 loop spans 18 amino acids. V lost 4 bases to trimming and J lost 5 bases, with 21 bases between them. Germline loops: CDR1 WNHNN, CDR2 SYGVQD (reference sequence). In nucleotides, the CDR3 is TGCGCCAGCAGTGGGGGGACGCCCCGTGGGTTTAATAATTCACCCCTCCACTTT. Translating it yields CASSGGTPRGFNNSPLHF.

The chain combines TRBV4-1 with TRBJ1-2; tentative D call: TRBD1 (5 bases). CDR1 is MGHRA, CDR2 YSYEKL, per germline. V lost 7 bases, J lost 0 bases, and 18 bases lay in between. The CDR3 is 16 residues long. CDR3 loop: CASKQAPASPNYGYTF. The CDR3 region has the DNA TGCGCCAGCAAACAGGCGCCCGCATCACCTAACTATGGCTACACCTTC.

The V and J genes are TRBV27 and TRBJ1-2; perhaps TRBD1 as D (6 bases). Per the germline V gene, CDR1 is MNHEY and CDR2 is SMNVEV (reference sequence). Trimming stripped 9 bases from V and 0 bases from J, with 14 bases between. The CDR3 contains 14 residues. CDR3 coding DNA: TGTGCCAGGGACCCGACAGGAGCTAACTATGGCTACACCTTC. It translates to CARDPTGANYGYTF.

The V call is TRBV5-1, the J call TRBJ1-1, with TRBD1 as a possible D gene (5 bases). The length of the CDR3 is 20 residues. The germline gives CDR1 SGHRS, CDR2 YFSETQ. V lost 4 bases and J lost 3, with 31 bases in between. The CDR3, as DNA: TGCGCCAGCAGCCCCCCCGGTAGTGTGATGACCACAGAAGGGGACACTGAAGCTTTCTTT. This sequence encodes CASSPPGSVMTTEGDTEAFF.

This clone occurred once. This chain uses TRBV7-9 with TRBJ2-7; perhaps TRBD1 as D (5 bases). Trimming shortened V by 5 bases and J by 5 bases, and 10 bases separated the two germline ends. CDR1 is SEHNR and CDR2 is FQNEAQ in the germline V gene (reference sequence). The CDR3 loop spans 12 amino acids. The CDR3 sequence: CASSVRQNEQYF. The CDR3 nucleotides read TGTGCCAGCAGCGTAAGACAGAACGAGCAGTACTTC.

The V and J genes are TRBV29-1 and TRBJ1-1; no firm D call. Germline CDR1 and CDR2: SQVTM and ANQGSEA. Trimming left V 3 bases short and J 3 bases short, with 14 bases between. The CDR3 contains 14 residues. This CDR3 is CSVEDANRYTEAFF. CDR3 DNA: TGCAGCGTTGAGGATGCAAACAGATACACTGAAGCTTTCTTT.

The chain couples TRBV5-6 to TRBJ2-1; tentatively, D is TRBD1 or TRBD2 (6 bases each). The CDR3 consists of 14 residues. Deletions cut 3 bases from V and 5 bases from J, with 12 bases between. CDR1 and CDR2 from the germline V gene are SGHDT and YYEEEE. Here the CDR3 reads CASSYRGRHNEQFF. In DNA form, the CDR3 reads TGTGCCAGCAGCTATAGGGGGAGGCACAATGAGCAGTTCTTC.

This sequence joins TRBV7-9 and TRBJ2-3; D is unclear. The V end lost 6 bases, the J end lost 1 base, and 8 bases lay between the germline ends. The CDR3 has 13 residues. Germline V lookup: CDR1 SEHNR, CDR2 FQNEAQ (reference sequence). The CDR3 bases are TGTGCCAGCAGGCCGATGGGCACAGATACGCAGTATTTT. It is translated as CASRPMGTDTQYF.

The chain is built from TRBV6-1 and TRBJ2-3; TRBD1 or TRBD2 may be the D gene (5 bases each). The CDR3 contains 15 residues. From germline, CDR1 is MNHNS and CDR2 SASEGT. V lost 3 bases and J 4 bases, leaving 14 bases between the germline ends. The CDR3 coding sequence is TGTGCCAGCAGTGATGGATGGGGACGAGCAGATACGCAGTATTTT. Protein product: CASSDGWGRADTQYF.

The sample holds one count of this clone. Written as DNA, the CDR3 is TGTGCCAGCAACAGACGGGACAGCCACACTGAAGCTTTCTTT. Residues: CASNRRDSHTEAFF. The rearrangement links TRBV5-4 to TRBJ1-1; 7 nucleotides match TRBD1. The germline V gene encodes CDR1 SGHNT and CDR2 YYREEE (reference sequence). The CDR3 contains 14 residues. After removal of 6 bases from V and 3 bases from J, the junction contained 8 bases not matched to a gene. The full variable domain, completed using reference TRBV5-4 and TRBJ1-1, is ETGVTQSPTHLIKTRGQQVTLRCSSQSGHNTVSWYQQALGQGPQFIFQYYREEENGRGNFPPRFSGLQFPNYSSELNVNALELDDSALYLCASNRRDSHTEAFFGQGTRLTVV.

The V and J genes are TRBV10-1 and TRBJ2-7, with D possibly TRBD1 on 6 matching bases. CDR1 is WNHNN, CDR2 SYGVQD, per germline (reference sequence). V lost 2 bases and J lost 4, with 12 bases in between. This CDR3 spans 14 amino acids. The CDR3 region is CASSEEPRGYEQYF. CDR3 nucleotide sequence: TGCGCCAGCAGTGAGGAGCCCAGGGGTTACGAGCAGTACTTC.

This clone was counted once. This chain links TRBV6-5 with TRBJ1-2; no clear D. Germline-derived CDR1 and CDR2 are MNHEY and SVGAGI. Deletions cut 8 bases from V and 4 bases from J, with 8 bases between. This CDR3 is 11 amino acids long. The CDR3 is CASRTTYGYTF. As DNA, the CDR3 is TGTGCCAGCCGGACGACCTATGGCTACACCTTC.